This T cell receptor beta chain came from a study of regulatory T cells in long-lasting Graves disease. Findings and limits, study-wide: More public clonotypes were shared by persistent patients (about 3,000) than by new patients (more than 950).

Time point meaning: newly diagnosed GD, antithyroid drugs for less than 3 months. Researchers made the TCR library from RNA that was extracted from PBMCs. With iRepertoire HTBI primers and Arm-PCR of CDR3 regions, TCR beta libraries were built. TCRdb called the multiplex PCR reads again in MiXCR, with one record for every CDR3 protein. This table holds roughly 420,000 distinct CDR3 sequences, about 15% found once. CDR3 size: 14 residues. V shed 6 bases, J shed 2 bases, and the junction held 7 bases outside the gene matches. Germline CDR1 DFQATT, CDR2 SNEGSKA (reference sequence). This clonotype appeared many times. The antigen remains unidentified. In addition, the sample was reused for a study of T cells in Graves' hyperthyroidism and ophthalmopathy.

The source material was peripheral blood mononuclear cells (PBMCs), sampled at new diagnosis, from a patient treated with antithyroid drugs. This sequence originates from a woman under 40 with Graves disease. The chain combines TRBV20-1 with TRBJ2-1, with TRBD2 identical over 7 bases. This chain's CDR3 is CSAFGLDPYNEQFF. The CDR3 nucleotides are TGCAGTGCCTTCGGACTAGACCCCTACAATGAGCAGTTCTTC.